This entry lists 15 T cell receptor beta chains sequenced from one sample in a study of shared clonotypes between healthy human individuals. Using immunoSEQ multiplex PCR, the repertoire was profiled, and TCRdb retains in-frame clones only, with some absent. The data hold a few hundred thousand clones, with around 90% observed a single time. The material sequenced was memory CD8+ T cells sorted from blood. The subset denotes: CD45RO+ cells pooled with CCR7-negative TemRA cells. The receptors were gathered from a man aged 18 to 29 in good health.

The chain has TRBV27 and TRBJ2-5; D gene ambiguous. The CDR3 contains 17 residues. Looked up from germline, CDR1 is MNHEY and CDR2 is SMNVEV (reference sequence). V lost 5 bases and J 1 base, leaving 20 bases between the germline ends. The CDR3 sequence: CASSHLSPDPFQETQYF. For the CDR3, the DNA is TGTGCCAGCAGTCACCTATCACCCGACCCTTTCCAAGAGACCCAGTACTTC.

The chain employs TRBV7-9 and TRBJ1-1; possibly TRBD1 for D (5 bases). Germline assignment: CDR1 SEHNR and CDR2 FQNEAQ (reference sequence). The CDR3 has 15 residues. V was clipped by 3 bases and J by 1 base, with 12 bases between them. CDR3 loop: CASSFPVDRNTEAFF. For the CDR3, the DNA is TGTGCCAGCAGCTTCCCCGTCGACAGGAACACTGAAGCTTTCTTT.

The chain links TRBV5-1 to TRBJ2-5, with 11 bases lining up with TRBD2. The CDR3 spans 17 residues. V shed 0 bases, J shed 1 base, and the junction held 5 bases outside the gene matches. Per the germline V gene, CDR1 is SGHRS and CDR2 is YFSETQ. CDR3 nucleotide sequence: TGCGCCAGCAGCTTGGCCGCTAGCGGGGGGATCCAAGAGACCCAGTACTTC. Translation gives CASSLAASGGIQETQYF.

CDR3 sequence (DNA): TGTGCCAGCAGCTTAGATCCGGGGGGGAGCGAGCAGTACTTC. Residues: CASSLDPGGSEQYF. V is TRBV11-2 and J is TRBJ2-7; TRBD2 aligns across 8 bases. V was clipped by 0 bases and J by 6 bases; unmatched bases: 4. CDR3 length: 14 residues. The V gene's germline CDR1 is SGHAT and CDR2 FQNNGV. The full variable domain, its missing parts supplied by reference TRBV11-2 and TRBJ2-7, is EAGVAQSPRYKIIEKRQSVAFWCNPISGHATLYWYQQILGQGPKLLIQFQNNGVVDDSQLPKDRFSAERLKGVDSTLKIQPAKLEDSAVYLCASSLDPGGSEQYFGPGTRLTVT.

V and J are TRBV6-6 and TRBJ1-2; 8 nucleotides line up with TRBD1. The junction had 11 bases not matched to a gene; V was cut back by 6 bases and J by 8 bases. This CDR3 has 14 residues. The germline V gene has CDR1 MNHNY and CDR2 SVGAGI (reference sequence). Here the CDR3 DNA reads TGTGCCAGCAGCTACGCGGCAGGGGGCGAAGGCTACACCTTC. This translates into CASSYAAGGEGYTF.

The chain is built from TRBV5-6 and TRBJ1-2; no firm D call. The V and J ends lost 4 bases and 3 bases respectively, with 7 bases between them. This CDR3 has 12 residues. CDR1 is SGHDT and CDR2 is YYEEEE in the germline V gene. CDR3 sequence: CASSTEDYGYTF. The CDR3 DNA is TGTGCCAGCAGCACAGAGGACTATGGCTACACCTTC.

About this clone itself: The junction shows a germline mismatch at one end, possibly a read error. This sequence joins TRBV7-7 and TRBJ2-7; no clear D gene. Germline loops: CDR1 SSHAT, CDR2 FNYEAQ (reference sequence). This CDR3 contains 13 residues. The CDR3 DNA sequence: TGTGCTAGCAGCTTGCGGACGGACTACGAGCAGTACTTC. As protein: CASSLRTDYEQYF. Together with reference TRBV7-7 and TRBJ2-7, the CDR3 gives the full variable domain: GAGVSQSPRYKVTKRGQDVTLRCDPISSHATLYWYQQALGQGPEFLTYFNYEAQPDKSGLPSDRFSAERPEGSISTLTIQRTEQRDSAMYRCASSLRTDYEQYFGPGTRLTVT.

This clone was recorded only once. The V gene is TRBV30, the J gene TRBJ2-5; 13 bases agree with TRBD2. CDR3 length: 16 residues. Trimming at V came to 3 bases and at J to 3 bases, leaving 7 bases not matched to a gene. Looked up from germline, CDR1 is GTSNPN and CDR2 is SVGIG (reference sequence). The CDR3 DNA is TGTGCCTGGAGGCCCGGGACTAGCGGGGAGAAAGAGACCCAGTACTTC. It translates to CAWRPGTSGEKETQYF.

The V call is TRBV10-3, the J call TRBJ2-1; 7 bases match TRBD2. V shed 8 bases, J shed 7 bases, and the junction held 5 bases outside the gene matches. Germline lookup yields CDR1 ENHRY and CDR2 SYGVKD. This CDR3 has 12 residues. The CDR3, as DNA: TGTGCCATCCGGGACTACAGGAATGAGCAGTTCTTC. It translates to CAIRDYRNEQFF.

J is TRBJ2-5 and V is TRBV11-2; 8 nucleotides line up with TRBD1. The germline V gene encodes CDR1 SGHAT and CDR2 FQNNGV. V dropped 3 bases and J dropped 5; count of bases not matched to a gene: 11. This CDR3 has 16 amino acids. The CDR3 coding sequence is TGTGCCAGCAGCTTCGGATGGGCAGGGGGCGAGGAGACCCAGTACTTC. Translation: CASSFGWAGGEETQYF.

This chain joins TRBV2 and TRBJ2-2; the match to TRBD1 covers 9 bases. The CDR3 contains 15 residues. J lost 1 base, V lost 6 bases, and 3 bases had no gene match. Germline V gene lookup returns CDR1 SNHLY and CDR2 FYNNEI. The CDR3 spells CASRGGQGNTGELFF. The CDR3 nucleotides are TGTGCCAGCAGGGGGGGACAGGGGAACACCGGGGAGCTGTTTTTT.

V and J are TRBV6-4 and TRBJ1-1, with no clear D. Trimming took off 5 bases at V and 4 bases at J, with 20 bases between the two ends. CDR3 length: 16 amino acids. The germline V gene encodes CDR1 MRHNA and CDR2 SNTAGT. CDR3 sequence (DNA): TGTGCCAGCAGTCGGACCGCGTTCCCACTGAGCACTGAAGCTTTCTTT. It translates to CASSRTAFPLSTEAFF.

J is TRBJ1-5 and V is TRBV6-5; D is ambiguous. The V and J ends lost 4 bases and 0 bases respectively, with 7 bases between them. There are 14 residues in the CDR3. Germline V CDR1 and CDR2: MNHEY, SVGAGI. CDR3 coding DNA: TGTGCCAGCAGTTCGGGCAGTAGCAATCAGCCCCAGCATTTT. Residues: CASSSGSSNQPQHF.

In DNA form, the CDR3 reads TGTGCCAGTAGTATAGATCAATCGGGGCCCACAGATACGCAGTATTTT. Protein sequence: CASSIDQSGPTDTQYF. The chain couples TRBV19 to TRBJ2-3; D is perhaps TRBD1 or TRBD2 (5 bases each). The CDR3 extends over 16 amino acids. CDR1 LNHDA and CDR2 SQIVND come from the germline V gene (reference sequence). Trimming shortened V by 0 bases and J by 2 bases, and 12 bases separated the two germline ends.

This clone was recorded a few times. The J gene is TRBJ2-3, the V gene TRBV25-1, with TRBD1 matching 9 bases. This CDR3 is 17 amino acids long. V trimming: 2 bases; J trimming: 1 base; junction bases outside the gene matches: 7. Germline V gene data show CDR1 as MGHDK and CDR2 as SYGVNS. This CDR3 reads CASSEDGQGWGTDTQYF. The CDR3 DNA follows: TGTGCCAGCAGTGAAGATGGACAGGGGTGGGGCACAGATACGCAGTATTTT.